This note documents a single T cell receptor beta chain sequence. Antigen unknown. Treatment was busulfan-fludarabine conditioning, a marrow graft, and cyclophosphamide on days +3 and +4. Method: immunoSEQ multiplex PCR; TCRdb's copy keeps in-frame clones and lacks some. The sample carries approximately 10,000 clones, around nine tenths recorded once. This sample is drawn from a study of T cells after posttransplantation cyclophosphamide. Germline CDR1 reads SGHAT; CDR2 reads FQNNGV. Trimming cost V 5 bases and J 2 bases, with 18 bases left between them. The CDR3 runs to 16 residues. Study-level points and caveats: TRB clonality was highly associated with recipient CMV seropositivity and reactivation. TRB overlap between skin or GI tissue T cells and blood was limited. Donor CD8+ memory clones often dominated recipient blood repertoires at later times.

The receptor was isolated from a female patient aged 30-39 years who received an allogeneic stem cell transplant from an unrelated donor, was CMV-positive, and had no GVHD. Part of the T cells may come from the graft donor. The specimen comprised PBMCs, sampled after allogeneic stem cell transplant with posttransplant cyclophosphamide. The rearrangement joins TRBV11-2 to TRBJ1-1; possible D gene TRBD1, 6 bases. The CDR3 coding sequence is TGTGCCAGCAGCCCTAAAGCTACAGGGCTCAACACTGAAGCTTTCTTT. Its protein product is CASSPKATGLNTEAFF.